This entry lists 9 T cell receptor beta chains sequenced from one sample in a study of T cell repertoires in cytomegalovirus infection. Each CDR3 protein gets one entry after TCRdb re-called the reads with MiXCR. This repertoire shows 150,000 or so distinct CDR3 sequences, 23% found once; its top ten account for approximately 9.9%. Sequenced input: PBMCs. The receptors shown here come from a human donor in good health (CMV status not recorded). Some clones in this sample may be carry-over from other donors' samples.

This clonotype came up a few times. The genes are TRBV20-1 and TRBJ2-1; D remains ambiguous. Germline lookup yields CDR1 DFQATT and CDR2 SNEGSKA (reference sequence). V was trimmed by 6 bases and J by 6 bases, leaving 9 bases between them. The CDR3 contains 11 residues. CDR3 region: CSAHEINEQFF. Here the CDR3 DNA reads TGCAGTGCGCATGAAATCAATGAGCAGTTCTTC.

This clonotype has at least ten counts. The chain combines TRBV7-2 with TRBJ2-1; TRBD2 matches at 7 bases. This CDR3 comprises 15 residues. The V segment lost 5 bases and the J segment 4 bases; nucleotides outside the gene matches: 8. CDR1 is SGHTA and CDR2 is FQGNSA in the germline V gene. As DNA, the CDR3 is TGTGCCAGCAGCAGGGACTACGCGGGGTACAATGAGCAGTTCTTC. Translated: CASSRDYAGYNEQFF.

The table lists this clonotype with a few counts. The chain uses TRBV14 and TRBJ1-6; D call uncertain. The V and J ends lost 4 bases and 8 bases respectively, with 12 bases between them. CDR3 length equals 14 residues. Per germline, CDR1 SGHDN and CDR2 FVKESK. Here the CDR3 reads CASSLLGFDSPLHF. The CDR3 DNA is TGTGCCAGCAGCCTGCTTGGCTTTGATTCACCCCTCCACTTT. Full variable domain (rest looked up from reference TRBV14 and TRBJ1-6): EAGVTQFPSHSVIEKGQTVTLRCDPISGHDNLYWYRRVMGKEIKFLLHFVKESKQDESGMPNNRFLAERTGGTYSTLKVQPAELEDSGVYFCASSLLGFDSPLHFGNGTRLTVT.

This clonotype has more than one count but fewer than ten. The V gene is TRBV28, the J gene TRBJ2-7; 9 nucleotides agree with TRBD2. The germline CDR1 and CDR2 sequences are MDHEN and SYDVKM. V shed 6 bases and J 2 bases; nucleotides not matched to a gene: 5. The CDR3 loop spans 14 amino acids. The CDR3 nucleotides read TGTGCCAGCAGCTCCGCTAGCGGGACCTACGAGCAGTACTTC. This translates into CASSSASGTYEQYF.

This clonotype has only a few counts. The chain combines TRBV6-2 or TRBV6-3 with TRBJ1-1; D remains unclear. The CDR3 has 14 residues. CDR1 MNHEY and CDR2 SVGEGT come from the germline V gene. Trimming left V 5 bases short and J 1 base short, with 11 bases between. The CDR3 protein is CASSGVGRNTEAFF. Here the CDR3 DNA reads TGTGCCAGCAGTGGGGTCGGACGGAACACTGAAGCTTTCTTT.

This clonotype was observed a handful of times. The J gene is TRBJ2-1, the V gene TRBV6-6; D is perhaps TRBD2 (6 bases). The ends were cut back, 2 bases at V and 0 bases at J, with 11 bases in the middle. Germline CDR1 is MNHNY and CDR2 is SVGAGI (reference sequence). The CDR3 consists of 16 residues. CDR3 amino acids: CASSYQLADSYNEQFF. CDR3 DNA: TGTGCCAGCAGTTACCAGTTAGCGGACTCCTACAATGAGCAGTTCTTC.

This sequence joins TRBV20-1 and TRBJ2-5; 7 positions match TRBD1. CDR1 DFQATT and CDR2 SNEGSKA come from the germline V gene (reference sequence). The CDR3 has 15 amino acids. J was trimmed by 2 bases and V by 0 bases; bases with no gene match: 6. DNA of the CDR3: TGCAGTGCTAGAGAATGGGGACAGCTACAAGAGACCCAGTACTTC. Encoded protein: CSAREWGQLQETQYF.

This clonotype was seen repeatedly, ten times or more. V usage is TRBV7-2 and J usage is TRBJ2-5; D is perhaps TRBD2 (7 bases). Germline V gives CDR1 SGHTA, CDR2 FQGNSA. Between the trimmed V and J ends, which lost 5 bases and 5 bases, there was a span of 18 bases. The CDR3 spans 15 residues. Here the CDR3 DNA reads TGTGCCAGCAGCCCCGAGGGCGGGGGCTGGGAGACCCAGTACTTC. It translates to CASSPEGGGWETQYF.

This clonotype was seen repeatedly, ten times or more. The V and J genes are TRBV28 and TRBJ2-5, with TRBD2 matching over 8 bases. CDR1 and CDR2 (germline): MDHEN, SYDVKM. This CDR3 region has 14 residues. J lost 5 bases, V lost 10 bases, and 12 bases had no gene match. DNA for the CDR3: TGTGCCACCCACCCTACGGGGGGGGATGAGACCCAGTACTTC. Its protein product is CATHPTGGDETQYF.